The next 11 T cell receptor beta chains were all read from a single sample in a study of CD8+CD57+ T cells in acquired aplastic anemia. The use of genomic DNA as template underpinned the TCR beta VDJ and CDR3 profiling. MiXCR was run by TCRdb on the reads, yielding one entry per CDR3 protein. The repertoire has about 190,000 distinct CDR3 sequences, approximately 49% of them found once; the top ten carry about 15%. Material: sorted CD4+, CD8+, or CD8+CD57+ T cells (not recorded which) from PBMCs. These receptors originate from a human donor in good health, serving as a control.

The rearrangement uses TRBV2 and TRBJ2-1; 9 bases align to TRBD2. Trimming at V came to 11 bases and at J to 1 base, leaving 9 bases not matched to a gene. This CDR3 contains 15 residues. Germline loops: CDR1 SNHLY, CDR2 FYNNEI. CDR3 nucleotides: TGTGCCGAAGGGGGTAGCGGGAGATCCTACAATGAGCAGTTCTTC. Its protein is CAEGGSGRSYNEQFF.

This chain connects TRBV7-9 to TRBJ2-3; D is perhaps TRBD1 (6 bases). Germline CDR1 is SEHNR and CDR2 is FQNEAQ (reference sequence). The CDR3 is 14 residues long. The ends were cut back, 3 bases at V and 4 bases at J, with 11 bases in the middle. CDR3 sequence: CASSFSDRPDTQYF. CDR3 coding DNA: TGTGCCAGCAGCTTCTCCGACAGGCCAGATACGCAGTATTTT. The complete variable domain, with remaining parts taken from reference TRBV7-9 and TRBJ2-3, reads DTGVSQNPRHKITKRGQNVTFRCDPISEHNRLYWYRQTLGQGPEFLTYFQNEAQLEKSRLLSDRFSAERPKGSFSTLEIQRTEQGDSAMYLCASSFSDRPDTQYFGPGTRLTVL.

This clonotype was recorded many times. This chain uses TRBV12-3 or TRBV12-4 with TRBJ2-3, with 8 bases aligning to TRBD2. V shed 7 bases, J shed 1 base, and the junction held 7 bases outside the gene matches. The CDR3 spans 15 residues. CDR3 nucleotide sequence: TGTGCCAGCACCCTGGGGGGACTAGGCACAGATACGCAGTATTTT. This codes for CASTLGGLGTDTQYF.

This clonotype was picked up a small number of times. Without the conserved terminal phenylalanine or tryptophan, this CDR3 likely stems from a read error. The V and J genes are TRBV20-1 and TRBJ1-5, with a weak D call TRBD1 (6 bases). This CDR3 has 16 amino acids. Germline CDR1 is DFQATT and CDR2 is SNEGSKA (reference sequence). The CDR3 protein is CSVRIMGGLGSQPQHS. The CDR3 DNA reads TGCAGCGTGAGGATCATGGGGGGCCTAGGCAGTCAGCCCCAGCATTCT.

This clonotype was seen repeatedly, ten times or more. V is TRBV10-1 and J is TRBJ1-2; 8 positions match TRBD1. V lost 2 bases to trimming and J lost 3 bases; unmatched junction nucleotides: 14. In germline, CDR1 is WNHNN, CDR2 SYGVQD (reference sequence). The CDR3 contains 18 residues. The CDR3 sequence: CASSEGSRDRSKDYGYTF. In nucleotides, the CDR3 is TGCGCCAGCAGTGAGGGTTCCCGGGACAGGTCAAAGGACTATGGCTACACCTTC.

The sample holds many counts of this clonotype. As DNA, the CDR3 is TGTGCCACCAGTGATGCCGGACAGGGCCTCGGGGAGCTGTTTTTT. Translated: CATSDAGQGLGELFF. The genes are TRBV24-1 and TRBJ2-2, with 8 positions matching TRBD1. Germline V gene data show CDR1 as KGHDR and CDR2 as SFDVKD. After removal of 3 bases from V and 7 bases from J, the junction contained 6 bases not matched to a gene. CDR3 size: 15 residues.

The chain employs TRBV29-1 and TRBJ2-3; a weak D match, TRBD2 (5 bases). Trimming removed 7 bases at V and 0 bases at J, with 14 bases between. Germline CDR1 is SQVTM and CDR2 is ANQGSEA. The CDR3 is made up of 14 amino acids. The CDR3 DNA reads TGCAGCGCTCTGGGTGGGAGAAGCACAGATACGCAGTATTTT. Its translation is CSALGGRSTDTQYF.

In nucleotides, the CDR3 is TGTGCCAGCTCAGAGTACAGGGCCTCAAATGAAAAACTGTTTTTT. Translating gives CASSEYRASNEKLFF. The gene calls are TRBV18 and TRBJ1-4; a weak D match, TRBD1 (6 bases). Germline V lookup: CDR1 KGHSH, CDR2 LQKENI. CDR3 length equals 15 residues. V lost 5 bases and J 5 bases, leaving 15 bases between the germline ends. The full variable domain, completed using reference TRBV18 and TRBJ1-4, is NAGVMQNPRHLVRRRGQEARLRCSPMKGHSHVYWYRQLPEEGLKFMVYLQKENIIDESGMPKERFSAEFPKEGPSILRIQQVVRGDSAAYFCASSEYRASNEKLFFGSGTQLSVL.

This clonotype was recorded many times. The chain is built from TRBV20-1 and TRBJ1-2, with 7 bases fitting TRBD1. Germline assignment: CDR1 DFQATT and CDR2 SNEGSKA (reference sequence). This CDR3 spans 11 amino acids. The trim removed 5 bases at V and 7 bases at J, leaving 4 bases unmatched. The CDR3 is CSAFTGVGYTF. The CDR3 region has the DNA TGCAGTGCTTTCACAGGGGTTGGCTACACCTTC.

The sample holds a few counts of this clonotype. The genes are TRBV5-1 and TRBJ2-7; 9 bases match TRBD1. This CDR3 has 18 amino acids. From germline, CDR1 is SGHRS and CDR2 YFSETQ. V lost 2 bases, J lost 6 bases, and 18 bases stayed unmatched. Here the CDR3 reads CASSFSPDPGQGRSEQYF. The CDR3 region has the DNA TGCGCCAGCAGCTTCAGCCCGGATCCGGGACAGGGTCGTTCCGAGCAGTACTTC.

This clonotype was counted at least ten times. J is TRBJ2-7 and V is TRBV10-3, with D possibly being TRBD2 (6 bases). The germline V gene encodes CDR1 ENHRY and CDR2 SYGVKD. The CDR3 contains 13 residues. Deletions cut 7 bases from V and 1 base from J, with 11 bases between. The CDR3 sequence is CAIKSGESYEQYF. Written as DNA, the CDR3 is TGTGCCATCAAATCGGGGGAGTCCTACGAGCAGTACTTC.